The rows below give T cell receptor beta chains drawn from one sample of a study of CXCR3-negative and CXCR3-positive naive CD8 T cells. No DNA is given; TCRdb re-called the 5' RACE reads and lists each CDR3 protein once. The sample totals 100,000 to 150,000 distinct CDR3 sequences. Sequenced material: naive CXCR3- CD8+ T cells from blood. The origin of the receptors is a human donor in good health. Some clones in this sample may be carry-over from other donors' samples. Each CDR3 is given with its conserved first and last residue.

v_gene	j_gene	CDR3aa
TRBV29-1	TRBJ2-1	CSVYSGSYNEQFF
TRBV5-5	TRBJ1-1	CASSLTLGNTEAFF
TRBV7-6	TRBJ2-7	CASSPGAGTYEQYF
TRBV30	TRBJ1-6	CAWGQGSGNSPLHF
TRBV11-2	TRBJ2-7	CASSFGQGGFEQYF
TRBV5-6	TRBJ2-4	CASETDPYDIQYF
TRBV5-6	TRBJ2-5	CASSRDGQETQYF
TRBV12-3/TRBV12-4	TRBJ2-7	CASSFESMAGAGVHEQYF
TRBV12-3/TRBV12-4	TRBJ2-5	CASRTGVRETQYF
TRBV29-1	TRBJ2-3	CSVEGDQGGPDTQYF
TRBV11-2	TRBJ2-1	CASSLVPHLDEQFF
TRBV20-1	TRBJ2-7	CSARSLPGIVLHEQYF
TRBV24-1	TRBJ2-1	CATSDSWPGNEQFF
TRBV15	TRBJ2-1	CATSRDQGPEEQFF
TRBV12-3/TRBV12-4	TRBJ1-1	CASSLGSNEAFF
TRBV9	TRBJ2-2	CASSPASLLNTGELFF
TRBV7-7	TRBJ2-7	CAISFPRTTYEQYF
TRBV11-1	TRBJ2-3	CASRQPSGEDTQYF
TRBV27	TRBJ2-3	CASLGARNTQYF
TRBV4-2	TRBJ2-1	CASSQANNEQFF
TRBV6-2/TRBV6-3	TRBJ2-1	CASSYSGGGVSEQFF
TRBV30	TRBJ2-4	CACHQGRGLAKNIQYF